Below, 13 T cell receptor beta chains from the same sample are listed, as sequenced in a study of blood T cell repertoires in COVID-19. Generated by immunoSEQ multiplex PCR, the TCRdb table keeps only in-frame clones and is missing some. In the table there are roughly 50,000 clones, around 79% of which are singletons. Sample: peripheral blood. These receptors originate from a man aged 55 to 70 with acute or convalescent COVID-19.

V and J are TRBV7-2 and TRBJ2-3; 12 positions agree with TRBD2. The V gene's germline CDR1 is SGHTA and CDR2 FQGNSA. This CDR3 region has 17 residues. V dropped 4 bases and J dropped 2; count of bases not matched to a gene: 7. CDR3 residues: CASSWNRTSGTTDTQYF. The CDR3 DNA sequence: TGTGCCAGCAGCTGGAACCGGACTAGCGGGACCACAGATACGCAGTATTTT.

V usage is TRBV5-5 and J usage is TRBJ1-5; TRBD1 aligns across 9 bases. CDR1 and CDR2 (germline): SGHKS, YYEKEE (reference sequence). The CDR3 spans 15 residues. V was clipped by 4 bases and J by 4 bases; unmatched bases: 6. Here the CDR3 reads CASSPGQGWNQPQHF. CDR3 DNA sequence: TGTGCCAGCAGCCCGGGACAGGGTTGGAATCAGCCCCAGCATTTT.

The chain has TRBV5-1 and TRBJ2-1; possibly TRBD2 for D (5 bases). V was clipped by 6 bases and J by 0 bases, with 13 bases between them. Germline loops: CDR1 SGHRS, CDR2 YFSETQ. The CDR3 is 15 residues long. The CDR3 spells CASTRDSSSYNEQFF. The CDR3, as DNA: TGCGCCAGCACGAGGGATTCAAGCTCCTACAATGAGCAGTTCTTC.

This clone appeared a few times. The chain has TRBV4-2 and TRBJ1-2, with 8 bases that match TRBD1. CDR3 length equals 14 residues. The V and J ends lost 4 bases and 4 bases, in that order; junction bases with no gene match: 5. The germline V gene encodes CDR1 LGHNA and CDR2 YNFKEQ. CDR3 sequence reads: CASSPDRDRYGYTF. CDR3 DNA sequence: TGTGCCAGCAGCCCGGACAGGGACCGCTATGGCTACACCTTC.

The chain uses TRBV24-1 and TRBJ1-4, with 7 positions matching TRBD1. CDR1 is KGHDR, CDR2 SFDVKD, per germline. CDR3 length: 13 residues. V lost 5 bases and J lost 6; bases outside the gene matches: 2. The CDR3 nucleotides are TGTGCCACCAGTGGACAGGGACATGAAAAACTGTTTTTT. Amino acids: CATSGQGHEKLFF.

The chain employs TRBV5-1 and TRBJ2-6; possible D gene TRBD1, 5 bases. The CDR3 consists of 17 residues. Germline V gene sequence: CDR1 SGHRS, CDR2 YFSETQ. V was clipped by 0 bases and J by 4 bases, with 14 bases between them. In nucleotides, the CDR3 is TGCGCCAGCAGCTTGGCCATAGGGGCTGCCGGGGCCAACGTCCTGACTTTC. Translation gives CASSLAIGAAGANVLTF. Complete variable domain (other parts from reference TRBV5-1 and TRBJ2-6): KAGVTQTPRYLIKTRGQQVTLSCSPISGHRSVSWYQQTPGQGLQFLFEYFSETQRNKGNFPGRFSGRQFSNSRSEMNVSTLELGDSALYLCASSLAIGAAGANVLTFGAGSRLTVL.

This clone has a handful of counts. The chain's CDR3 is CASSLAVREAGYTF. CDR3 bases: TGTGCCAGCAGCTTAGCAGTCAGGGAGGCCGGCTACACCTTC. The rearrangement uses TRBV7-2 and TRBJ1-2; D perhaps matches TRBD1 (5 bases). V shed 0 bases and J shed 8 bases, with 13 bases lying between them. The CDR3 extends over 14 amino acids. Germline CDR1 SGHTA, CDR2 FQGNSA.

V and J are TRBV18 and TRBJ1-5, with 8 bases matching TRBD1. This CDR3 has 16 residues. Per the germline V gene, CDR1 is KGHSH and CDR2 is LQKENI. The junction had 7 bases not matched to a gene; V was cut back by 6 bases and J by 0 bases. The CDR3 DNA reads as TGTGCCAGCTCTCCAGACAGGGGAAGTAGCAATCAGCCCCAGCATTTT. Protein sequence: CASSPDRGSSNQPQHF.

The CDR3 loop is CASSDTSGGTQETQYF. The CDR3 coding sequence is TGTGCCAGCAGCGATACTAGCGGAGGTACCCAAGAGACCCAGTACTTC. The gene calls are TRBV11-2 and TRBJ2-5; TRBD2 aligns across 8 bases. The CDR3 length is 16 residues. Germline V lookup: CDR1 SGHAT, CDR2 FQNNGV. J was trimmed by 1 base and V by 5 bases; bases with no gene match: 9.

The V call is TRBV7-2, the J call TRBJ2-1; no definite D call. The CDR3 covers 13 residues. V lost 4 bases, J lost 0 bases, and 4 bases lay in between. Germline V lookup: CDR1 SGHTA, CDR2 FQGNSA. DNA for the CDR3: TGTGCCAGCAGCTCGAGCTCCTACAATGAGCAGTTCTTC. As protein: CASSSSSYNEQFF.

The V and J genes are TRBV24-1 and TRBJ2-5, with 9 bases matching TRBD1. The CDR3 has 12 amino acids. The junction had 1 base not matched to a gene; V was cut back by 7 bases and J by 5 bases. Germline V gives CDR1 KGHDR, CDR2 SFDVKD. The CDR3 DNA is TGTGCCACCAGGGGACAGGGCGAGACCCAGTACTTC. Its protein product is CATRGQGETQYF.

This clone showed up just a few times. This chain joins TRBV5-5 and TRBJ1-3; unclear D gene. The germline V and J ends were trimmed by 5 bases and 0 bases, with 9 bases remaining between them. The CDR3 is made up of 14 amino acids. Germline loops: CDR1 SGHKS, CDR2 YYEKEE (reference sequence). This chain's CDR3 is CASRIFSSGNTIYF. Here the CDR3 DNA reads TGTGCCAGCAGAATCTTCAGCTCTGGAAACACCATATATTTT.

This clone was counted once. The chain uses TRBV5-1 and TRBJ2-6; 7 positions match TRBD1. The CDR3 sequence is 14 residues long. V lost 5 bases, J lost 4 bases, and 3 bases stayed unmatched. The germline gives CDR1 SGHRS, CDR2 YFSETQ. The CDR3 sequence: CASSDRAGANVLTF. CDR3 nucleotide sequence: TGCGCCAGCAGTGACAGGGCGGGGGCCAACGTCCTGACTTTC.